The present T cell receptor (beta chain) was sequenced within a study of shared clonotypes between healthy human individuals. Every contributor of samples was a Caucasian grown-up residing in Nashville, Tennessee. TCRdb keeps only in-frame clones here, not all; method: immunoSEQ multiplex PCR. Seen here are 450,000 to 500,000 clones, around four fifths observed once, and the top ten hold approximately 12%. V shed 5 bases and J shed 1 base, with 11 bases lying between them. Per germline, CDR1 SGHAT and CDR2 FQNNGV. CDR3 length: 14 amino acids. The specimen sequenced was PBMCs. The receptor comes from a woman aged 40 to 55 in good health. Some clones in this sample may be carry-over from other donors' samples. The chain employs TRBV11-2 and TRBJ1-1, with D possibly being TRBD1 (6 bases). This chain's CDR3 is CASSTGQQNTEAFF. The CDR3, as DNA: TGTGCCAGCAGCACTGGACAGCAGAACACTGAAGCTTTCTTT.